This TCR beta chain emerged from a study of beta chain features in type 1 diabetes. Germline assignment: CDR1 GTSNPN and CDR2 SVGIG (reference sequence). The CDR3 is 12 residues long. V trimming: 4 bases; J trimming: 4 bases; junction bases outside the gene matches: 3. The investigators reverse transcribed all of the isolated RNA, so they sequenced expressed TCRB transcripts. The assay was immunoSEQ multiplex PCR, and TCRdb's table has in-frame clones only and misses some. The table records nearly 700,000 clones, 10% to 15% of them present only once. In regard to this clone: Its target is unknown. Other DNA sequences in this specimen translate into the identical CDR3.

Study results and caveats: Type 1 diabetes patients showed a moderate but significant shortening of TCRB CDR3s in all four CD4+ subsets.

The genes are TRBV30 and TRBJ1-2; 7 nucleotides agree with TRBD1. The receptor was derived from a man between 18 and 29 years old with type 1 diabetes. The source material was naive CD4+ T cells from blood. CDR3 region: CAWTGTVYGYTF. CDR3 nucleotide sequence: TGTGCCTGGACCGGGACAGTCTATGGCTACACCTTC. The variable domain in full, with the rest retrieved from reference TRBV30 and TRBJ1-2, is SQTIHQWPATLVQPVGSPLSLECTVEGTSNPNLYWYRQAAGRGLQLLFYSVGIGQISSEVPQNLSASRPQDRQFILSSKKLLLSDSGFYLCAWTGTVYGYTFGSGTRLTVV.